This T cell receptor beta chain was recorded in a study of PD-1 blockade in classical Hodgkin lymphoma. Libraries were prepared by immunoSEQ multiplex PCR; TCRdb keeps only in-frame clonotypes and omits some of them. Of tens of thousands of clones in the sample, 89% were seen once. Each patient relapsed following autologous stem cell transplantation, and prior brentuximab vedotin exposure differed. Germline V gene data show CDR1 as SEHNR and CDR2 as FQNEAQ (reference sequence). V dropped 5 bases and J dropped 3 bases, with 13 bases sitting between them. CDR3 length equals 14 residues. This sample comprised peripheral blood mononuclear cells (PBMCs), obtained before the second cycle of nivolumab. The TCR originated in a human donor with classical Hodgkin lymphoma. The J gene is TRBJ2-5, the V gene TRBV7-9; no definite D call. CDR3 loop: CASSTTEVKETQYF. The CDR3 DNA reads TGTGCCAGCAGCACTACAGAGGTGAAAGAGACCCAGTACTTC. Drawing the rest from reference TRBV7-9 and TRBJ2-5, the complete variable domain is DTGVSQNPRHKITKRGQNVTFRCDPISEHNRLYWYRQTLGQGPEFLTYFQNEAQLEKSRLLSDRFSAERPKGSFSTLEIQRTEQGDSAMYLCASSTTEVKETQYFGPGTRLLVL.